The clone carrying this TCR beta chain was counted at least ten times. Its target is unknown. These data originate in a study of blood T cells in healthy people across ages. Overall study context: Every two T cells gave about one barcoded beta molecule via template switching.

Then a second PCR, running roughly 7 to 12 cycles, was carried out with a sample-barcoded 5' primer and a J-beta primer mix. At least 3 million CDR3-containing paired-end reads were obtained per sample. TCRdb recomputed calls from the 5' RACE reads with MiXCR, one row per CDR3 protein. The table includes fewer than 1,000,000 distinct CDR3 sequences, around 45% detected once. Findings of the study overall: Across the age range, TCR beta diversity per million T cells fell in a roughly linear way.

Total RNA was extracted at no less than 6 micrograms per sample. The sequenced sample was blood. The origin of this receptor is a man in his sixties in good health.

The CDR3 nucleotides are TGCAGCGTTAGAGAGGGATCCTATGGCTACACCTTC. Its protein is CSVREGSYGYTF. J is TRBJ1-2 and V is TRBV29-1; no clear D gene. Per germline, CDR1 SQVTM and CDR2 ANQGSEA. Trimming shortened V by 5 bases and J by 4 bases, and 11 bases separated the two germline ends. The CDR3 spans 12 residues.